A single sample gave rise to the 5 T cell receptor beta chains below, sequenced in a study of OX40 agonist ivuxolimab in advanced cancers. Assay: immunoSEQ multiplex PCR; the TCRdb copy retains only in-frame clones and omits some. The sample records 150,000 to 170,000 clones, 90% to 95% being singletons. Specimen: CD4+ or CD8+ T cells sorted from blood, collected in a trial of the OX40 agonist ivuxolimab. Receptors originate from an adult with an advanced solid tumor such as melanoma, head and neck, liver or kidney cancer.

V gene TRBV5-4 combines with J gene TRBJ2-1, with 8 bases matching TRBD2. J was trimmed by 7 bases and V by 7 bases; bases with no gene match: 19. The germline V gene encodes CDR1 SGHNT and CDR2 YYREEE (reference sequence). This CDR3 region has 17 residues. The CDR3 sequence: CASPPPAGANRWNEQFF. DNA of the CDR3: TGTGCCAGCCCTCCCCCAGCGGGAGCCAACCGTTGGAATGAGCAGTTCTTC.

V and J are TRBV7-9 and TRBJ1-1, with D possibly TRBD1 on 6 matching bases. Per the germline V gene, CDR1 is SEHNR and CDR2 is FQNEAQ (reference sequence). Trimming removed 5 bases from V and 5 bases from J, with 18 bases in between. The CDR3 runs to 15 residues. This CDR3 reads CASSPPARGATEAFF. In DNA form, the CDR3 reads TGTGCCAGCAGCCCGCCGGCTCGGGGGGCAACTGAAGCTTTCTTT.

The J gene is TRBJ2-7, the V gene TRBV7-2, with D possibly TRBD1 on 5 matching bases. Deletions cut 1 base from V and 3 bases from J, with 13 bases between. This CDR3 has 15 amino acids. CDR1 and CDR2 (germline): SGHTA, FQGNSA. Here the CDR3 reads CASSLVQGNGYEQYF. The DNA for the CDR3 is TGTGCCAGCAGCTTAGTCCAGGGTAATGGCTACGAGCAGTACTTC.

The CDR3 region has the DNA TGTGCCAGCAGCTTAGTCCTGGGGGCCGATCAGCCCCAGCATTTT. The encoded protein is CASSLVLGADQPQHF. This sequence joins TRBV7-2 and TRBJ1-5; D is perhaps TRBD1 (6 bases). Germline lookup yields CDR1 SGHTA and CDR2 FQGNSA. The CDR3 contains 15 residues. With 1 base removed from V and 5 bases from J, the gap between germline ends came to 12 bases.

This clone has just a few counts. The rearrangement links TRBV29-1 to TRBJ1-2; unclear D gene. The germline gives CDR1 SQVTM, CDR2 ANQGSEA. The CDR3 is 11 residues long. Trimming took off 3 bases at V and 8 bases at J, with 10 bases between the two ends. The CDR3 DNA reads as TGCAGCGTTGATGGTGGGGTAGGCTACACCTTC. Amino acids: CSVDGGVGYTF. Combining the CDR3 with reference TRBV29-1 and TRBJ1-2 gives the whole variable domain SAVISQKPSRDICQRGTSLTIQCQVDSQVTMMFWYRQQPGQSLTLIATANQGSEATYESGFVIDKFPISRPNLTFSTLTVSNMSPEDSSIYLCSVDGGVGYTFGSGTRLTVV.